The 19 T cell receptor beta chains in this list originate from one sample, sequenced in a study of cytomegalovirus exposure and HLA in healthy donors. The PCR had 60 Vbeta and 13 Jbeta primers. Assay used: immunoSEQ multiplex PCR; TCRdb lists only in-frame clones, some missing. Of some 130,000 clones detected, roughly 80% appear once; the ten largest clones hold around 2.2%. Sequencing was done on a sample of PBMCs. The receptors were sampled from a man aged 25 to 40 in good health and CMV-seronegative.

This chain joins TRBV7-9 and TRBJ1-1, with D unresolved. V lost 3 bases and J 1 base, leaving 6 bases between the germline ends. Germline assignment: CDR1 SEHNR and CDR2 FQNEAQ (reference sequence). The CDR3 is 13 amino acids. CDR3 DNA sequence: TGTGCCAGCAGCTTTGGAGCGAACACTGAAGCTTTCTTT. It specifies CASSFGANTEAFF. Together with reference TRBV7-9 and TRBJ1-1, the CDR3 gives the full variable domain: DTGVSQNPRHKITKRGQNVTFRCDPISEHNRLYWYRQTLGQGPEFLTYFQNEAQLEKSRLLSDRFSAERPKGSFSTLEIQRTEQGDSAMYLCASSFGANTEAFFGQGTRLTVV.

A note on this clone: The sample carries other DNA sequences with the same CDR3. This rearrangement joins TRBV19 to TRBJ1-5; TRBD1 matches 8 bases. Germline V gene lookup returns CDR1 LNHDA and CDR2 SQIVND (reference sequence). The CDR3 is 18 amino acids. V lost 3 bases to trimming and J lost 7 bases; unmatched junction nucleotides: 17. CDR3 bases: TGTGCCAGTAGTATGATTTCAGGACAGGGTTTAATTAGGCAGCCCCAGCATTTT. Translation gives CASSMISGQGLIRQPQHF.

This clone was observed a single time. The rearrangement joins TRBV5-1 to TRBJ1-3, with 7 nucleotides matching TRBD1. Germline V CDR1 and CDR2: SGHRS, YFSETQ. V lost 0 bases to trimming and J lost 1 base; unmatched junction nucleotides: 4. The CDR3 totals 16 residues. The CDR3 is CASSLGGTASGNTIYF. DNA of the CDR3: TGCGCCAGCAGCTTGGGCGGGACAGCTTCTGGAAACACCATATATTTT.

A single count supports this clone. The chain links TRBV30 to TRBJ1-5; a possible D gene is TRBD1 (5 bases). CDR3 length: 13 residues. Per germline, CDR1 GTSNPN and CDR2 SVGIG (reference sequence). The V and J ends lost 4 bases and 6 bases respectively, with 13 bases between them. The CDR3, as DNA: TGTGCCTGGAATGCAGGGTCAAGTCAGCCCCAGCATTTT. Residues: CAWNAGSSQPQHF.

The chain carries TRBV28 and TRBJ2-7; 10 bases match TRBD2. From germline, CDR1 is MDHEN and CDR2 SYDVKM. Unmatched junction bases numbered 6, after V lost 4 bases and J lost 0 bases. The CDR3 covers 16 residues. The CDR3 DNA reads as TGTGCCAGCAGTTGGACTAGCGGATTACCCTCCTACGAGCAGTACTTC. Translated, it gives CASSWTSGLPSYEQYF.

The rearrangement joins TRBV5-1 to TRBJ2-5, with TRBD2 identical over 7 bases. With 1 base clipped from V and 4 bases from J, the junction kept 4 bases outside the gene matches. The CDR3 loop spans 14 amino acids. In germline, CDR1 is SGHRS, CDR2 YFSETQ. The CDR3 DNA is TGCGCCAGCAGCTTGCGGGAGGAAACAGAGACCCAGTACTTC. Amino acid sequence: CASSLREETETQYF.

This clone was observed once. The rearrangement joins TRBV11-2 to TRBJ2-3; 11 nucleotides align to TRBD2. V lost 4 bases to trimming and J lost 2 bases; unmatched junction nucleotides: 11. CDR3 length equals 18 residues. Germline CDR1 and CDR2: SGHAT and FQNNGV. The DNA of the CDR3 is TGTGCCAGCAGCTCCGGACTAGCGGGTTCTAGGTCCACAGATACGCAGTATTTT. Its translation is CASSSGLAGSRSTDTQYF.

This chain joins TRBV7-8 and TRBJ1-2; possibly TRBD1 for D (6 bases). V dropped 7 bases and J dropped 2 bases, with 23 bases sitting between them. The CDR3 is 17 amino acids. Germline CDR1 SGHVS, CDR2 FQNEAQ. Here the CDR3 reads CASTQRGSRGSNYGYTF. The DNA for the CDR3 is TGTGCCAGCACCCAGAGGGGGAGCCGAGGGTCCAACTATGGCTACACCTTC.

This sequence joins TRBV7-2 and TRBJ1-1; D unclear. The germline V gene has CDR1 SGHTA and CDR2 FQGNSA. V gave up 5 bases and J gave up 3 bases, with 16 bases separating them. This CDR3 region has 15 residues. CDR3 DNA sequence: TGTGCCAGCAGCGCAAATCCCCTTACTTACACTGAAGCTTTCTTT. Its protein is CASSANPLTYTEAFF.

CDR3 sequence reads: CASSKAGGGTGELFF. The DNA for the CDR3 is TGTGCCAGCAGCAAAGCTGGGGGGGGCACCGGGGAGCTGTTTTTT. The chain is built from TRBV21-1 and TRBJ2-2; TRBD2 is the table's D call, not checked against the DNA. TRBV21-1 is deemed a pseudogene. The length of the CDR3 is 15 residues.

The chain employs TRBV18 and TRBJ2-2; 8 bases line up with TRBD1. The germline V gene has CDR1 KGHSH and CDR2 LQKENI. The ends lost 8 bases at V and 4 bases at J; junction bases unmatched: 12. The CDR3 runs 16 residues. For the CDR3, the DNA is TGTGCCAGCGCTCCTCGGACAGGGAGGAGCACCGGGGAGCTGTTTTTT. This sequence encodes CASAPRTGRSTGELFF.

V usage is TRBV18 and J usage is TRBJ2-5, with D unclear. Trimming shortened V by 6 bases and J by 5 bases, and 19 bases separated the two germline ends. The CDR3 covers 15 residues. From germline, CDR1 is KGHSH and CDR2 LQKENI. The CDR3 reads CASSPLEAPGETQYF. The CDR3 region has the DNA TGTGCCAGCTCTCCTTTAGAGGCCCCTGGGGAGACCCAGTACTTC. The full variable domain, in which reference TRBV18 and TRBJ2-5 provide the parts outside the CDR3, is NAGVMQNPRHLVRRRGQEARLRCSPMKGHSHVYWYRQLPEEGLKFMVYLQKENIIDESGMPKERFSAEFPKEGPSILRIQQVVRGDSAAYFCASSPLEAPGETQYFGPGTRLLVL.

This clone occurred once. The chain uses TRBV6-1 and TRBJ2-1; D gene ambiguous. The V gene lost 5 bases and the J gene lost 7 bases, with 12 bases spanning the gap. This CDR3 is 13 amino acids long. Germline loops: CDR1 MNHNS, CDR2 SASEGT. The CDR3 sequence: CASSLPGPNEQFF. The DNA for the CDR3 is TGTGCCAGCAGTCTACCGGGTCCAAATGAGCAGTTCTTC.

The chain uses TRBV28 and TRBJ2-3, with a weak D call TRBD1 (6 bases). This CDR3 has 13 amino acids. Looked up from germline, CDR1 is MDHEN and CDR2 is SYDVKM. Trimming removed 6 bases from V and 4 bases from J, with 11 bases in between. The chain's CDR3 is CASSLGQSDTQYF. The CDR3 coding sequence is TGTGCCAGCAGCCTAGGACAGTCAGATACGCAGTATTTT. Full variable domain (rest looked up from reference TRBV28 and TRBJ2-3): DVKVTQSSRYLVKRTGEKVFLECVQDMDHENMFWYRQDPGLGLRLIYFSYDVKMKEKGDIPEGYSVSREKKERFSLILESASTNQTSMYLCASSLGQSDTQYFGPGTRLTVL.

The CDR3 loop reads CASREPGTSGHNEQFF. The CDR3 bases are TGTGCCAGCAGAGAACCCGGGACTAGCGGGCACAATGAGCAGTTCTTC. The gene calls are TRBV13 and TRBJ2-1; 12 bases map to TRBD2. J gave up 5 bases and V 6 bases, and 8 bases lay outside the gene matches. The germline V gene encodes CDR1 PRHDT and CDR2 FYEKMQ (reference sequence). The CDR3 sequence is 16 residues long.

V is TRBV7-8 and J is TRBJ2-3, with D possibly TRBD2 on 6 matching bases. Germline V CDR1 and CDR2: SGHVS, FQNEAQ. Trimming left V 5 bases short and J 4 bases short, with 19 bases between. CDR3 length: 16 residues. The CDR3 coding sequence is TGTGCCAGCAGCCAAGGGGCGACTAGGGGTTCAGATACGCAGTATTTT. Residues: CASSQGATRGSDTQYF.

This chain links TRBV11-2 with TRBJ2-7; TRBD2 matches at 10 bases. Germline loops: CDR1 SGHAT, CDR2 FQNNGV. V shed 1 base, J shed 3 bases, and the junction held 6 bases outside the gene matches. The CDR3 has 16 amino acids. For the CDR3, the DNA is TGTGCCAGCAGCTTAGTGGCTAGCGGGAGATACTACGAGCAGTACTTC. Its translation: CASSLVASGRYYEQYF.

The rearrangement links TRBV7-9 to TRBJ1-1, with TRBD1 matching 8 bases. Germline values: CDR1 SEHNR, CDR2 FQNEAQ (reference sequence). The CDR3 sequence is 14 residues long. J was trimmed by 6 bases and V by 2 bases; bases with no gene match: 5. The CDR3 bases are TGTGCCAGCAGCTTACGTCAGGGGGCCGCTGAAGCTTTCTTT. Protein: CASSLRQGAAEAFF.

CDR3 sequence reads: CASTAGVLYNEQFF. CDR3 coding DNA: TGTGCCAGCACCGCGGGAGTACTCTACAATGAGCAGTTCTTC. This chain uses TRBV27 with TRBJ2-1, with 7 bases aligning to TRBD2. V shed 7 bases, J shed 3 bases, and the junction held 6 bases outside the gene matches. The germline V gene has CDR1 MNHEY and CDR2 SMNVEV (reference sequence). The CDR3 contains 14 residues.